The 13 T cell receptor beta chains in this list originate from one sample, sequenced in a study of T cell responses to AZD1222 COVID-19 vaccine. Repertoires were generated with immunoSEQ multiplex PCR, while TCRdb's copy carries only in-frame clones and drops some. The sample includes about 150,000 clones, about nine tenths of them seen just once. Sequencing used peripheral blood, obtained on day 0 of AZD1222 vaccination. The receptor set was obtained from an adult in good health.

The chain carries TRBV2 and TRBJ1-3, with D hard to call. This CDR3 has 15 amino acids. The germline CDR1 and CDR2 sequences are SNHLY and FYNNEI. Trimming removed 0 bases from V and 4 bases from J, with 10 bases in between. The DNA of the CDR3 is TGTGCCAGCAGTGAAGCGAGCGGGTACGGAAACACCATATATTTT. Translation gives CASSEASGYGNTIYF.

The chain joins TRBV25-1 to TRBJ1-6; D is unresolved. From germline, CDR1 is MGHDK and CDR2 SYGVNS. The CDR3 covers 15 residues. Trimming took off 7 bases at V and 3 bases at J, with 13 bases between the two ends. The CDR3 DNA sequence: TGTGCCAGCATCTACCCCCAACACTATAATTCACCCCTCCACTTT. Translating gives CASIYPQHYNSPLHF.

CDR3 loop: CASSESGGISNQPQHF. The CDR3 DNA is TGTGCCAGCAGTGAAAGCGGCGGGATAAGCAATCAGCCCCAGCATTTT. The chain links TRBV2 to TRBJ1-5; D call uncertain. The germline V gene encodes CDR1 SNHLY and CDR2 FYNNEI. V was clipped by 2 bases and J by 1 base, with 12 bases between them. This CDR3 contains 16 residues.

The V and J genes are TRBV9 and TRBJ1-3; D unclear. V lost 0 bases, J lost 9 bases, and 7 bases lay in between. There are 12 residues in the CDR3. Germline V lookup: CDR1 SGDLS, CDR2 YYNGEE. The chain's CDR3 is CASSVEGSTIYF. In nucleotides, the CDR3 is TGTGCCAGCAGCGTAGAAGGGAGCACCATATATTTT.

The chain uses TRBV28 and TRBJ2-2, with D tentatively TRBD2 (5 bases). V was cut by 10 bases and J by 4 bases, with 10 bases left in between. Germline V gene data show CDR1 as MDHEN and CDR2 as SYDVKM. The CDR3 extends over 12 amino acids. CDR3 sequence: CAIQRATGELFF. Here the CDR3 DNA reads TGTGCCATCCAGAGGGCCACCGGGGAGCTGTTTTTT.

The chain uses TRBV19 and TRBJ1-5, with TRBD1 matching over 7 bases. CDR3 length equals 16 residues. The V gene end was trimmed by 3 bases and the J gene end by 0 bases; junction bases not matched to a gene: 5. Germline values: CDR1 LNHDA, CDR2 SQIVND (reference sequence). The CDR3 bases are TGTGCCAGTAGTATTCCCGACAGGGATAGCAATCAGCCCCAGCATTTT. It translates to CASSIPDRDSNQPQHF.

This clone has a single count. The V call is TRBV18, the J call TRBJ1-1; perhaps TRBD1 as D (5 bases). V was pared by 3 bases and J by 4 bases, with 15 bases between. Germline V CDR1 and CDR2: KGHSH, LQKENI. This CDR3 has 15 amino acids. Here the CDR3 DNA reads TGTGCCAGCTCACCGCTCAGGGACTTTGTCACTGAAGCTTTCTTT. Translated: CASSPLRDFVTEAFF.

The rearrangement links TRBV10-3 to TRBJ1-2; 10 bases line up with TRBD1. The CDR3 is made up of 12 amino acids. V gave up 4 bases and J gave up 10 bases; unmatched junction bases: 3. Germline V gives CDR1 ENHRY, CDR2 SYGVKD. The CDR3 here is CAISGQGAPYTF. CDR3 DNA: TGTGCCATCAGTGGACAGGGGGCCCCCTACACCTTC.

The chain links TRBV6-5 to TRBJ1-1, with 8 bases aligning to TRBD1. The CDR3 is 14 amino acids. Trimming at V came to 6 bases and at J to 1 base, leaving 4 bases not matched to a gene. CDR1 and CDR2 (germline): MNHEY, SVGAGI. The DNA of the CDR3 is TGTGCCAGCAGGACGACAGGGGAGAACACTGAAGCTTTCTTT. Translation gives CASRTTGENTEAFF.

The V and J genes are TRBV2 and TRBJ2-1; 10 bases are shared with TRBD2. Germline loops: CDR1 SNHLY, CDR2 FYNNEI. J was trimmed by 6 bases and V by 5 bases; bases with no gene match: 4. The CDR3 consists of 14 residues. The CDR3 nucleotides read TGTGCCAGCAGTTATAGGACTAGCGGCAATGAGCAGTTCTTC. Protein product: CASSYRTSGNEQFF.

The chain recombines TRBV19 with TRBJ1-5, with D maybe TRBD1 (6 bases). This CDR3 is built from 18 residues. From germline, CDR1 is LNHDA and CDR2 SQIVND (reference sequence). Trimming removed 3 bases from V and 7 bases from J, with 25 bases in between. CDR3 in amino acids: CASSIFPRGGLLRQPQHF. CDR3 sequence (DNA): TGTGCCAGTAGTATCTTCCCCAGGGGAGGGCTCCTACGGCAGCCCCAGCATTTT.

The chain links TRBV30 to TRBJ1-2; weak D call: TRBD1 (6 bases). Germline V gene lookup returns CDR1 GTSNPN and CDR2 SVGIG (reference sequence). The CDR3 has 12 amino acids. Trimming removed 3 bases at V and 8 bases at J, with 13 bases between. CDR3 nucleotides: TGTGCCTGGAGCCGGGGGGCGGGGGGCTACACCTTC. Protein sequence: CAWSRGAGGYTF.

The chain is built from TRBV10-3 and TRBJ1-2; no clear D gene. The CDR3 totals 15 residues. Per germline, CDR1 ENHRY and CDR2 SYGVKD. V lost 2 bases to trimming and J lost 4 bases, with 14 bases between them. CDR3 sequence (DNA): TGTGCCATCAGTGAGCCCGACCAGGAGAGCTATGGCTACACCTTC. Encoded protein: CAISEPDQESYGYTF.